The rows below give T cell receptor beta chains drawn from one sample of a study. TCRdb independently ran MiXCR on the RT-PCR reads; one entry per CDR3 protein. The data contain around 700,000 distinct CDR3 sequences, over 12% of them singletons. The sample consisted of memory CD4+ T cells from blood. The source of these receptors is a female donor in good health, serving as a healthy control. Each CDR3 is given with its conserved first and last residue. The D gene is left open where the match is weak. Only part of the rows carry a size: once, few, many, or a class if the clone is expanded.

j_gene: TRBJ2-7; abundance: -; v_gene: TRBV5-5; d_gene: -; CDR3nt: TGTGCCAGCACCAATACAGGGCTGGGAAACGAGCAGTACTTC; CDR3aa: CASTNTGLGNEQYF
j_gene: TRBJ2-1; abundance: many; v_gene: TRBV4-1; d_gene: -; CDR3nt: TGCGCCAGCAGCCCCAACGTGAGAGAAAAGCAGTTCTTC; CDR3aa: CASSPNVREKQFF
j_gene: TRBJ2-3; abundance: -; v_gene: TRBV5-1; d_gene: -; CDR3nt: TGCGCCAGCAGCTTCACCGGGACCCGAGGGGGAGATACGCAGTATTTT; CDR3aa: CASSFTGTRGGDTQYF
j_gene: TRBJ2-5; abundance: -; v_gene: TRBV30; d_gene: -; CDR3nt: TGTGCCTGGAGCCGCCAGGAGGAGACCCAGTACTTC; CDR3aa: CAWSRQEETQYF
j_gene: TRBJ2-3; abundance: -; v_gene: TRBV3-1; d_gene: -; CDR3nt: TGTGCCAGCAGCTACGGACCCGCTGGGACGCAGTATTTT; CDR3aa: CASSYGPAGTQYF
j_gene: TRBJ1-1; abundance: few; v_gene: TRBV7-2; d_gene: -; CDR3nt: TGTGCCAGCAGCTTAAGTCGCAGGGAGAACACTGAAGCTTTCTTT; CDR3aa: CASSLSRRENTEAFF
j_gene: TRBJ2-3; abundance: few; v_gene: TRBV7-9; d_gene: -; CDR3nt: TGTGCCAGCAGCTCCATCATCACAGATACGCAGTATTTT; CDR3aa: CASSSIITDTQYF
j_gene: TRBJ2-1; abundance: few; v_gene: TRBV12-3/TRBV12-4; d_gene: -; CDR3nt: TGTGCCAGCAGTTTTGGGATAGTCTACAATGAGCAGTTCTTC; CDR3aa: CASSFGIVYNEQFF
j_gene: TRBJ1-2; abundance: few; v_gene: TRBV20-1; d_gene: -; CDR3nt: TGCAGTGCTACCCGGAATAACTATGGCTACACCTTC; CDR3aa: CSATRNNYGYTF
j_gene: TRBJ2-2; abundance: few; v_gene: TRBV7-2; d_gene: TRBD1; CDR3nt: TGTGCCAGCAGCCCTTACCCCGGGACAGGGGGCAATGGCGGGGAGCTGTTTTTT; CDR3aa: CASSPYPGTGGNGGELFF
j_gene: TRBJ2-7; abundance: -; v_gene: TRBV14; d_gene: -; CDR3nt: TGTGCCAGCAGCGCTCTTTTGGAGCGGAACTACGAGCAGTACTTC; CDR3aa: CASSALLERNYEQYF
j_gene: TRBJ1-1; abundance: -; v_gene: TRBV4-2; d_gene: -; CDR3nt: TGTGCCAGCAGCCAAGCCGGACCTTTGAACACTGAAGCTTTCTTT; CDR3aa: CASSQAGPLNTEAFF
j_gene: TRBJ2-7; abundance: many; v_gene: TRBV6-5; d_gene: TRBD1; CDR3nt: TGTGCCAGCAGTTACGGTATCTGGTCCGGGACAGGGTCTGGCTACGAGCAGTACTTC; CDR3aa: CASSYGIWSGTGSGYEQYF
j_gene: TRBJ1-5; abundance: -; v_gene: TRBV10-2; d_gene: -; CDR3nt: TGCGCCAGCAGGGGACTTAGCAATCAGCCCCAGCATTTT; CDR3aa: CASRGLSNQPQHF
j_gene: TRBJ2-5; abundance: few; v_gene: TRBV12-3/TRBV12-4; d_gene: TRBD2; CDR3nt: TGTGCCAGCAGCACCCAGAGAAGCGGGAGGGTTGGGGGGACCCAGTACTTC; CDR3aa: CASSTQRSGRVGGTQYF
j_gene: TRBJ1-4; abundance: few; v_gene: TRBV7-2; d_gene: -; CDR3nt: TGTGCCAGCAGCTTAGGCCTGGAGGGGAATGAAAAACTGTTTTTT; CDR3aa: CASSLGLEGNEKLFF
j_gene: TRBJ1-2; abundance: many; v_gene: TRBV12-3/TRBV12-4; d_gene: TRBD1; CDR3nt: TGTGCCAGCAGTCCGACCCAGGGGGCCTCGTCTGGCTACACCTTC; CDR3aa: CASSPTQGASSGYTF
j_gene: TRBJ1-5; abundance: few; v_gene: TRBV5-1; d_gene: -; CDR3nt: TGCGCCAGCAGCTTGGCCGGGGGCGCGTTTCAGCCCCAGCATTTT; CDR3aa: CASSLAGGAFQPQHF
j_gene: TRBJ2-7; abundance: -; v_gene: TRBV5-5; d_gene: -; CDR3nt: TGTGCCAGCAGCTTGTTGGGAGGTGGGACATACGAGCAGTACTTC; CDR3aa: CASSLLGGGTYEQYF
j_gene: TRBJ2-7; abundance: many; v_gene: TRBV7-2; d_gene: TRBD2; CDR3nt: TGTGCCAGCAGCTTAGCGAGGCGGGAGCCCCCTTACGAGCAGTACTTC; CDR3aa: CASSLARREPPYEQYF
j_gene: TRBJ2-1; abundance: -; v_gene: TRBV28; d_gene: TRBD2; CDR3nt: TGTGCCAGCAGTTTCACAGGAACTAGCGGTTACAATGAGCAGTTCTTC; CDR3aa: CASSFTGTSGYNEQFF
j_gene: TRBJ2-3; abundance: many; v_gene: TRBV10-3; d_gene: -; CDR3nt: TGTGCCATATACTCCGGGACCGACAGCACAGATACGCAGTATTTT; CDR3aa: CAIYSGTDSTDTQYF
j_gene: TRBJ1-2; abundance: -; v_gene: TRBV7-2; d_gene: TRBD1; CDR3nt: TGTGCCAGCAGCCCCCAGGGACAGGGAGGACACTATGGCTACACCTTC; CDR3aa: CASSPQGQGGHYGYTF
j_gene: TRBJ2-5; abundance: few; v_gene: TRBV7-3; d_gene: -; CDR3nt: TGTGCCAGCAGCTTAACAAGCGCTCCCCAAGAGACCCAGTACTTC; CDR3aa: CASSLTSAPQETQYF
j_gene: TRBJ2-2; abundance: many; v_gene: TRBV29-1; d_gene: TRBD1; CDR3nt: TGCAGCGCGCTGGGACAGGGTGGCACCGGGGAGCTGTTTTTT; CDR3aa: CSALGQGGTGELFF
j_gene: TRBJ2-7; abundance: -; v_gene: TRBV20-1; d_gene: -; CDR3nt: TGCAGTGCTAGAGAGATCCACGAGCAGTACTTC; CDR3aa: CSAREIHEQYF
j_gene: TRBJ2-1; abundance: many; v_gene: TRBV5-1; d_gene: TRBD2; CDR3nt: TGCGCCAGCAGGCTAGCGGGAGGTTACTCCTACAATGAGCAGTTCTTC; CDR3aa: CASRLAGGYSYNEQFF